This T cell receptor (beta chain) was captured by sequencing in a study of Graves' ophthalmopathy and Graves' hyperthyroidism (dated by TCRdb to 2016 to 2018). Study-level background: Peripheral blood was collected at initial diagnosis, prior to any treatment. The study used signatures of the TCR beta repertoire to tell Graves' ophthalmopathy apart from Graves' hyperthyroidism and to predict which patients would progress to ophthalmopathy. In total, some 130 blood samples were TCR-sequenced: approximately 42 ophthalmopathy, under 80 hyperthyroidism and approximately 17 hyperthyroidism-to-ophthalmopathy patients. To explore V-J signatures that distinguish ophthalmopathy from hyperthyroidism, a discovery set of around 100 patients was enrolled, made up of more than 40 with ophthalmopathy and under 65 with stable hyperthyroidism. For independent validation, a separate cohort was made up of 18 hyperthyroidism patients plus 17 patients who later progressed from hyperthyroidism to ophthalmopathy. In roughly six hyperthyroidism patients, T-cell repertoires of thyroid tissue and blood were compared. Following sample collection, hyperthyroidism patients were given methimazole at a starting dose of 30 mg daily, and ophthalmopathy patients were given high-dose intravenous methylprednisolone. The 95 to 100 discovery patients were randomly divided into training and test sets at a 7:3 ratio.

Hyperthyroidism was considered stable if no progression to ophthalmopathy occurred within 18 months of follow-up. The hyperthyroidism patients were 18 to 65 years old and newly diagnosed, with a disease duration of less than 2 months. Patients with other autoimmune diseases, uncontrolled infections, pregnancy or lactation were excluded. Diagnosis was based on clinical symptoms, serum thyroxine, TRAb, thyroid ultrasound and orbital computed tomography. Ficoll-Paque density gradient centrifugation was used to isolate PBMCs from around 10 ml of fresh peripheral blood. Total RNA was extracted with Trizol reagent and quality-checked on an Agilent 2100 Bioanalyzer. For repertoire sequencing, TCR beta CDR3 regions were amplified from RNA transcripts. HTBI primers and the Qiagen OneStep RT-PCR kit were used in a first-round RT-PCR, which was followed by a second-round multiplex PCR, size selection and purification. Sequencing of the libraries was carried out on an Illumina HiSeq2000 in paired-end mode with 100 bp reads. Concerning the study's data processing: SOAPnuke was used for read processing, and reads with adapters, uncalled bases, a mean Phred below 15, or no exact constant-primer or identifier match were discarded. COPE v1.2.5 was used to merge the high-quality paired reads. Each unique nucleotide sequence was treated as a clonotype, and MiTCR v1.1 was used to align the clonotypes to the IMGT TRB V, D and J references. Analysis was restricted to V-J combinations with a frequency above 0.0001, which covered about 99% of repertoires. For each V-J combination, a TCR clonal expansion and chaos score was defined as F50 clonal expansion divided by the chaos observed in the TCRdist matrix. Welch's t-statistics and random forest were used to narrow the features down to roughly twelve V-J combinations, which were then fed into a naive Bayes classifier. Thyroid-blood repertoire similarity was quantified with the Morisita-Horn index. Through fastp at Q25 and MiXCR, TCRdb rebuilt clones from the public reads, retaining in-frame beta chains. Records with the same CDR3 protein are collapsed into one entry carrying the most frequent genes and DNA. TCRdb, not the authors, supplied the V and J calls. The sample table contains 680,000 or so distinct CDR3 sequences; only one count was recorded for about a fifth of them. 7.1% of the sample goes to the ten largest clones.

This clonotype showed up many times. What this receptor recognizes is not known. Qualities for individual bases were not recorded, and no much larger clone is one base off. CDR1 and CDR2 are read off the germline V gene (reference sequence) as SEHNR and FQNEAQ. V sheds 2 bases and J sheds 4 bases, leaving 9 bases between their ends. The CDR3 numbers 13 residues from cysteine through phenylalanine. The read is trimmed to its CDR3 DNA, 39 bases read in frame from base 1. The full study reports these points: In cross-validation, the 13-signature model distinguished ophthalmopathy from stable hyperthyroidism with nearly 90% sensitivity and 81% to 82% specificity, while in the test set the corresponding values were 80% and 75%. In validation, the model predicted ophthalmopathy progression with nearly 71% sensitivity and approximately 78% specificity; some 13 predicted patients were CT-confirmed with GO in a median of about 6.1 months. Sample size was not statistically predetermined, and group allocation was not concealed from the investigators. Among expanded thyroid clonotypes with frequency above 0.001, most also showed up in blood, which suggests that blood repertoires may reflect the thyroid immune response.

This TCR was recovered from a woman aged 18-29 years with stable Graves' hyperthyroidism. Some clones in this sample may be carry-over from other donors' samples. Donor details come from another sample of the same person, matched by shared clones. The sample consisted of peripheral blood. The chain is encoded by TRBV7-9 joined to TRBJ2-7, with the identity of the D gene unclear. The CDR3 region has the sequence CASSLSQKYEQYF. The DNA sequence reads TGTGCCAGCAGCTTATCACAGAAATACGAGCAGTACTTC.